The 14 T cell receptor beta chains in this list originate from one sample, sequenced in a study of cytomegalovirus exposure and HLA in healthy donors. PCR primers comprised 60 Vbeta and 13 Jbeta primers. The repertoire was sequenced with immunoSEQ multiplex PCR; TCRdb's copy has only in-frame clones and lacks some. The table has tens of thousands of clones, roughly 78% seen once. What was sequenced was PBMCs. These receptors all stem from a male donor in good health and CMV-seropositive.

The genes are TRBV6-5 and TRBJ1-3; D call uncertain. The CDR3 sequence is 14 residues long. CDR1 MNHEY and CDR2 SVGAGI come from the germline V gene. Trimming stripped 5 bases from V and 0 bases from J, with 8 bases between. This CDR3 reads CASSDTFSGNTIYF. The CDR3 region has the DNA TGTGCCAGCAGTGACACATTCTCTGGAAACACCATATATTTT.

The chain couples TRBV10-1 to TRBJ1-2; 7 nucleotides agree with TRBD1. In germline, CDR1 is WNHNN, CDR2 SYGVQD (reference sequence). The CDR3 totals 12 residues. Trimming removed 8 bases from V and 7 bases from J; junction bases left unmatched: 7. DNA of the CDR3: TGCGCCAGCTCCGACAGGGCGTTTGGCTACACCTTC. Its protein is CASSDRAFGYTF.

DNA of the CDR3: TGTGCCAGCAGTTATCGGGACAGGCCGCAATGGCAGCCCCAGCATTTT. Amino acids: CASSYRDRPQWQPQHF. This sequence joins TRBV6-9 and TRBJ1-5, with 8 bases that match TRBD1. This CDR3 has 16 residues. CDR1 and CDR2 from the germline V gene are MNHGY and SVAAGI. V shed 2 bases, J shed 7 bases, and the junction held 10 bases outside the gene matches.

The chain uses TRBV7-2 and TRBJ2-2; 8 nucleotides line up with TRBD2. Trimming removed 2 bases from V and 4 bases from J; junction bases left unmatched: 3. Germline V lookup: CDR1 SGHTA, CDR2 FQGNSA. The CDR3 contains 15 residues. The CDR3 region has the DNA TGTGCCAGCAGCTTACGGACTAGCTTCACCGGGGAGCTGTTTTTT. This translates into CASSLRTSFTGELFF.

The rearrangement joins TRBV5-1 to TRBJ2-7, with D maybe TRBD1 (5 bases). The CDR3 sequence is 15 residues long. The germline V gene encodes CDR1 SGHRS and CDR2 YFSETQ. Trimming left V 0 bases short and J 7 bases short, with 17 bases between. The chain's CDR3 is CASSLEVGVINEQYF. The CDR3, as DNA: TGCGCCAGCAGCTTGGAGGTAGGGGTCATTAATGAGCAGTACTTC.

V is TRBV27 and J is TRBJ1-1; no clear D gene. From germline, CDR1 is MNHEY and CDR2 SMNVEV (reference sequence). V lost 5 bases, J lost 0 bases, and 4 bases lay in between. CDR3 length equals 12 residues. Here the CDR3 DNA reads TGTGCCAGCAGTGCGCTGAACACTGAAGCTTTCTTT. Its protein is CASSALNTEAFF.

The chain recombines TRBV6-1 with TRBJ2-1; 9 positions agree with TRBD2. Germline V gene lookup returns CDR1 MNHNS and CDR2 SASEGT. V shed 3 bases, J shed 0 bases, and the junction held 6 bases outside the gene matches. The CDR3 runs to 17 residues. CDR3 DNA sequence: TGTGCCAGCAGTGAGGGACTAGCCTCTCTCTCCTACAATGAGCAGTTCTTC. Translated, it gives CASSEGLASLSYNEQFF.

The CDR3 sequence: CASSNIAGGPRNEQFF. CDR3 coding DNA: TGTGCCAGCAGTAACATAGCGGGAGGGCCTCGCAATGAGCAGTTCTTC. The genes are TRBV27 and TRBJ2-1; TRBD2 matches 11 bases. V dropped 5 bases and J dropped 6; count of bases not matched to a gene: 9. This CDR3 has 16 amino acids. CDR1 is MNHEY and CDR2 is SMNVEV in the germline V gene (reference sequence).

The J gene is TRBJ2-7, the V gene TRBV30; possible D gene TRBD1, 5 bases. The germline V gene has CDR1 GTSNPN and CDR2 SVGIG (reference sequence). The V gene lost 1 base and the J gene lost 0 bases, with 13 bases spanning the gap. This CDR3 contains 15 residues. CDR3 DNA sequence: TGTGCCTGGAGTGATGGGGCATTCGTCTCCTACGAGCAGTACTTC. It specifies CAWSDGAFVSYEQYF.

V is TRBV12-5 and J is TRBJ1-2; possible D gene TRBD1, 5 bases. Trimming removed 1 base at V and 2 bases at J, with 5 bases between. This CDR3 is 13 amino acids long. The germline V gene encodes CDR1 LGHNT and CDR2 FRNRAP. CDR3 DNA sequence: TGTGCTAGTGGTTTGGGACAGAACTATGGCTACACCTTC. Residues: CASGLGQNYGYTF.

This chain joins TRBV4-1 and TRBJ2-5; 11 bases line up with TRBD1. This CDR3 has 15 amino acids. CDR1 and CDR2 from the germline V gene are MGHRA and YSYEKL. V gave up 5 bases and J gave up 5 bases; unmatched junction bases: 7. CDR3 DNA: TGCGCCAGCAGCATCGGGACAGGGGGTGCGGAGACCCAGTACTTC. This translates into CASSIGTGGAETQYF.

The chain recombines TRBV2 with TRBJ2-5; 8 bases match TRBD2. Germline-derived CDR1 and CDR2 are SNHLY and FYNNEI. The junction had 9 bases not matched to a gene; V was cut back by 11 bases and J by 7 bases. The length of the CDR3 is 12 residues. The CDR3 here is CAVQRGRGTQYF. The CDR3 DNA reads TGTGCCGTACAGCGGGGGCGGGGGACCCAGTACTTC. Full variable domain (outside the CDR3, taken from reference TRBV2 and TRBJ2-5): EPEVTQTPSHQVTQMGQEVILRCVPISNHLYFYWYRQILGQKVEFLVSFYNNEISEKSEIFDDQFSVERPDGSNFTLKIRSTKLEDSAMYFCAVQRGRGTQYFGPGTRLLVL.

This clone was found a few times. The chain carries TRBV14 and TRBJ2-7; 7 nucleotides align to TRBD1. The CDR3 runs 13 residues. The junction had 5 bases not matched to a gene; V was cut back by 3 bases and J by 6 bases. CDR1 and CDR2 (germline): SGHDN, FVKESK. CDR3 sequence reads: CASSHSGGSEQYF. The CDR3 DNA reads TGTGCCAGCAGCCATTCAGGGGGTAGCGAGCAGTACTTC.

This rearrangement joins TRBV2 to TRBJ2-7; 7 bases are shared with TRBD2. Trimming removed 11 bases from V and 1 base from J; junction bases left unmatched: 5. CDR1 and CDR2 (germline): SNHLY, FYNNEI. The CDR3 runs 12 residues. The CDR3 is CASELASYEQYF. The CDR3, as DNA: TGTGCCTCGGAACTAGCGTCCTACGAGCAGTACTTC.